The 25 T cell receptor beta chains below come from one sample, sequenced in a study of cytomegalovirus exposure and HLA in healthy donors. The PCR made use of 60 Vbeta and 13 Jbeta primers. Measured with immunoSEQ multiplex PCR; TCRdb has only the in-frame clones, and not every one. This table holds 100,000 or so clones, around three quarters found once. Sequenced sample: PBMCs. These receptors came from a female donor in good health and CMV-seronegative.

J is TRBJ2-5 and V is TRBV18, with 9 nucleotides matching TRBD1. J was trimmed by 3 bases and V by 4 bases; bases with no gene match: 6. Per the germline V gene, CDR1 is KGHSH and CDR2 is LQKENI. CDR3 size: 15 residues. The CDR3 sequence is CASSLGTGTEETQYF. The CDR3 DNA sequence: TGTGCCAGCTCACTTGGGACAGGGACAGAAGAGACCCAGTACTTC.

This clone has just one count. The junction departs from germline at one end; a sequencing error may be responsible. V gene TRBV11-2 combines with J gene TRBJ1-2; TRBD1 might be the D (6 bases). Per the germline V gene, CDR1 is SGHAT and CDR2 is FQNNGV. This CDR3 is built from 14 residues. CDR3 sequence: CASSDGGGNYGHTF. DNA of the CDR3: TGTGCCAGCAGCGACGGCGGGGGCAACTATGGCCACACCTTC.

In its sample, this clone was seen a few times. The gene calls are TRBV6-1 and TRBJ2-1; 8 nucleotides match TRBD2. CDR1 and CDR2 (germline): MNHNS, SASEGT. The CDR3 covers 14 residues. J gave up 8 bases and V 3 bases, and 6 bases lay outside the gene matches. CDR3 in DNA: TGTGCCAGCAGTGACGCGGGGGGAGGGGATGAGCAGTTCTTC. It is translated as CASSDAGGGDEQFF.

V is TRBV5-4 and J is TRBJ2-3; weak D call: TRBD2 (6 bases). The germline V gene has CDR1 SGHNT and CDR2 YYREEE (reference sequence). Trimming pared 4 bases from V and 0 bases from J, leaving 12 bases between. This CDR3 is 15 amino acids long. The CDR3 DNA reads as TGTGCCAGCAGCACTACTAGCCAAAGCACAGATACGCAGTATTTT. This sequence encodes CASSTTSQSTDTQYF. The whole variable domain, filled in from reference TRBV5-4 and TRBJ2-3, reads ETGVTQSPTHLIKTRGQQVTLRCSSQSGHNTVSWYQQALGQGPQFIFQYYREEENGRGNFPPRFSGLQFPNYSSELNVNALELDDSALYLCASSTTSQSTDTQYFGPGTRLTVL.

This chain uses TRBV19 with TRBJ1-3, with D uncertain. The CDR3 contains 14 residues. V lost 5 bases and J lost 4, with 12 bases in between. In germline, CDR1 is LNHDA, CDR2 SQIVND (reference sequence). This CDR3 is CASSRNLEGNTIYF. The CDR3 DNA is TGTGCCAGTAGTCGGAACCTGGAGGGAAACACCATATATTTT.

The CDR3 DNA is TGTGCCAGCAGCGTAGTTAGTAGCGGGGGAGGTGAGCAGTTCTTC. Protein sequence: CASSVVSSGGGEQFF. This chain links TRBV9 with TRBJ2-1, with 9 bases lining up with TRBD2. Germline CDR1 SGDLS, CDR2 YYNGEE. The V segment lost 0 bases and the J segment 9 bases; nucleotides outside the gene matches: 7. The CDR3 contains 15 residues.

This clone was recorded once. J is TRBJ1-2 and V is TRBV27, with unresolved D. Per the germline V gene, CDR1 is MNHEY and CDR2 is SMNVEV (reference sequence). V was trimmed by 1 base and J by 10 bases, leaving 19 bases between them. The CDR3 extends over 15 amino acids. CDR3: CASSLFTGPGKAYTF. For the CDR3, the DNA is TGTGCCAGCAGTTTATTCACCGGTCCGGGGAAGGCCTACACCTTC.

V and J are TRBV6-1 and TRBJ2-1; 10 bases are shared with TRBD2. CDR3 length: 14 residues. With V trimmed by 4 bases and J by 9 bases, 6 bases remained unmatched. CDR1 is MNHNS, CDR2 SASEGT, per germline. Here the CDR3 reads CASSGTSGLVEQFF. The CDR3 bases are TGTGCCAGCAGTGGGACTAGCGGTCTGGTTGAGCAGTTCTTC.

The V and J genes are TRBV29-1 and TRBJ1-1, with D possibly being TRBD1 (6 bases). Trimming left V 6 bases short and J 6 bases short, with 20 bases between. The germline gives CDR1 SQVTM, CDR2 ANQGSEA. This CDR3 comprises 14 residues. The CDR3 region is CSVPWGQALSEAFF. The CDR3 nucleotides are TGCAGCGTCCCTTGGGGGCAGGCTCTCTCTGAAGCTTTCTTT.

The chain combines TRBV7-9 with TRBJ2-5; D may be TRBD2 (5 bases). Germline CDR1 SEHNR, CDR2 FQNEAQ (reference sequence). CDR3 length equals 14 residues. V lost 4 bases and J lost 3, with 12 bases in between. CDR3 region: CASSSTSAEETQYF. The CDR3 bases are TGTGCCAGCAGCTCGACCTCAGCGGAAGAGACCCAGTACTTC.

V usage is TRBV6-4 and J usage is TRBJ2-1; 10 bases match TRBD2. The junction had 8 bases not matched to a gene; V was cut back by 0 bases and J by 0 bases. The CDR3 sequence is 19 residues long. Looked up from germline, CDR1 is MRHNA and CDR2 is SNTAGT. CDR3 in amino acids: CASSDSILAGASSYNEQFF. DNA of the CDR3: TGTGCCAGCAGTGACTCGATTCTAGCGGGGGCTAGCTCCTACAATGAGCAGTTCTTC.

This rearrangement joins TRBV19 to TRBJ2-7; TRBD1 matches at 7 bases. Trimming at V came to 4 bases and at J to 3 bases, leaving 9 bases not matched to a gene. CDR3 length equals 15 residues. CDR1 and CDR2 (germline): LNHDA, SQIVND (reference sequence). CDR3 sequence (DNA): TGTGCCAGTAGTAGATATGGACAGGCTGGCTACGAGCAGTACTTC. It is translated as CASSRYGQAGYEQYF.

This clone was counted between two and nine times. This rearrangement joins TRBV29-1 to TRBJ1-1; 7 positions agree with TRBD1. Per the germline V gene, CDR1 is SQVTM and CDR2 is ANQGSEA. The CDR3 sequence is 14 residues long. The junction had 9 bases not matched to a gene; V was cut back by 7 bases and J by 1 base. The CDR3 nucleotides read TGCAGCGCTTGGGTCAGGACAGGGAACACTGAAGCTTTCTTT. Protein product: CSAWVRTGNTEAFF.

This clone has only one observation. The rearrangement uses TRBV28 and TRBJ1-1, with 9 bases lining up with TRBD1. This CDR3 region has 16 residues. The germline V gene has CDR1 MDHEN and CDR2 SYDVKM. The ends lost 6 bases at V and 1 base at J; junction bases unmatched: 9. The CDR3 reads CASRKSTGGGNTEAFF. For the CDR3, the DNA is TGTGCCAGCAGGAAATCCACAGGGGGCGGGAACACTGAAGCTTTCTTT.

The chain links TRBV6-1 to TRBJ2-7, with D possibly being TRBD1 (6 bases). Germline assignment: CDR1 MNHNS and CDR2 SASEGT. The CDR3 extends over 15 amino acids. V lost 6 bases and J lost 2, with 17 bases in between. The CDR3 DNA reads as TGTGCCAGCAGGTCCGGACAGAATGCAGCCTACGAGCAGTACTTC. It translates to CASRSGQNAAYEQYF.

The chain joins TRBV7-6 to TRBJ1-6; TRBD1 agrees at 7 bases. The V and J ends lost 6 bases and 7 bases, in that order; junction bases with no gene match: 12. Germline CDR1 is SGHVS and CDR2 is FNYEAQ. There are 16 residues in the CDR3. This CDR3 is CASSLTGAGMNSPLHF. In DNA form, the CDR3 reads TGTGCCAGCAGTTTAACAGGGGCGGGTATGAATTCACCCCTCCACTTT.

This clone was seen only a few times. The chain uses TRBV2 and TRBJ1-1; D unresolved. Germline CDR1 SNHLY, CDR2 FYNNEI. The CDR3 extends over 15 amino acids. V was cut by 5 bases and J by 3 bases, with 16 bases left in between. The CDR3 protein is CASSSSPGTYTEAFF. Here the CDR3 DNA reads TGTGCCAGCAGTTCTTCCCCGGGAACCTACACTGAAGCTTTCTTT.

The V gene is TRBV7-9, the J gene TRBJ2-5; TRBD1 matches at 9 bases. The germline V gene has CDR1 SEHNR and CDR2 FQNEAQ (reference sequence). V lost 5 bases to trimming and J lost 2 bases; unmatched junction nucleotides: 6. CDR3 length: 15 amino acids. CDR3 residues: CASSLGQGQQETQYF. The CDR3 nucleotides are TGTGCCAGCAGCCTGGGACAGGGACAGCAAGAGACCCAGTACTTC.

The rearrangement links TRBV5-1 to TRBJ2-7; weak D call: TRBD2 (5 bases). Germline V gene data show CDR1 as SGHRS and CDR2 as YFSETQ. The CDR3 runs to 14 residues. Deletions cut 0 bases from V and 5 bases from J, with 12 bases between. For the CDR3, the DNA is TGCGCCAGCAGCTTGGTGGGTCGGCGGGACGAGCAGTACTTC. Translating it yields CASSLVGRRDEQYF.

A remark on this clone: Possible read error: a much larger clone is one base away. Other DNA sequences in the sample encode the same CDR3. V gene TRBV6-1 combines with J gene TRBJ2-1; 11 bases align to TRBD2. The J segment lost 4 bases and the V segment lost 2 bases, leaving 1 base of the junction unmatched. CDR3 size: 15 residues. Looked up from germline, CDR1 is MNHNS and CDR2 is SASEGT. The CDR3 coding sequence is TGTGCCAGCAGTGAACTAGCGGGGGGTTACAATGAGCAGTTCTTC. Protein product: CASSELAGGYNEQFF.

The CDR3 protein is CASSYGQDETF. The CDR3 bases are TGCGCCAGCAGCTATGGACAGGATGAAACCTTC. The gene calls are TRBV4-1 and TRBJ1-2; 7 nucleotides line up with TRBD1. V trimming: 5 bases; J trimming: 14 bases; junction bases outside the gene matches: 8. Per the germline V gene, CDR1 is MGHRA and CDR2 is YSYEKL. CDR3 length equals 11 residues.

This rearrangement joins TRBV7-3 to TRBJ2-2; TRBD2 matches at 8 bases. This CDR3 spans 15 amino acids. V lost 5 bases to trimming and J lost 4 bases; unmatched junction nucleotides: 6. Germline values: CDR1 SGHTA, CDR2 FQGTGA. The CDR3, as DNA: TGTGCCAGCAGCCGGGTCGGGGGGGCCACCGGGGAGCTGTTTTTT. This gives the protein CASSRVGGATGELFF.

This chain links TRBV4-1 with TRBJ1-3; a weak D match, TRBD1 (5 bases). The V gene's germline CDR1 is MGHRA and CDR2 YSYEKL. The CDR3 runs 16 residues. Trimming took 1 base from V and 4 from J, leaving 14 bases between them. The CDR3 DNA is TGCGCCAGCAGCCAAGGTGGGGCGAGAGCGGGAAACACCATATATTTT. This translates into CASSQGGARAGNTIYF.

The chain employs TRBV23-1 and TRBJ1-2; 8 bases map to TRBD1. TRBV23-1 is marked as an open reading frame, function uncertain. V shed 2 bases, J shed 0 bases, and the junction held 8 bases outside the gene matches. This CDR3 comprises 17 residues. As DNA, the CDR3 is TGCGCCAGCAGTCAAGACAGGGGTCCCGAAGCTAACTATGGCTACACCTTC. Encoded protein: CASSQDRGPEANYGYTF.

The chain employs TRBV6-1 and TRBJ1-3; 9 bases align to TRBD1. The CDR3 sequence is 14 residues long. CDR1 is MNHNS, CDR2 SASEGT, per germline. Losses at the gene ends were 6 bases for V and 1 base for J; bases not matched to a gene: 1. The CDR3 loop is CASRDRGSGNTIYF. The CDR3 DNA is TGTGCCAGCAGGGACAGGGGTTCTGGAAACACCATATATTTT.